This T cell receptor (beta chain) was documented in a study of lymphopenia after photon versus proton radiotherapy. There are 15 residues in the CDR3. Losses at the gene ends were 0 bases for V and 5 bases for J; bases not matched to a gene: 4. Germline V gives CDR1 SGDLS, CDR2 YYNGEE. Repertoires were generated with immunoSEQ multiplex PCR, while TCRdb's copy carries only in-frame clones and drops some. In the table there are approximately 170,000 clones, 75% to 90% of which are singletons. The chain combines TRBV9 with TRBJ2-1; TRBD2 agrees at 8 bases. The receptor was derived from a man aged 50-59 years with gastric cancer. This specimen consisted of peripheral blood, obtained from a patient treated with photon-based radiotherapy. Here the CDR3 reads CASSVVSGNDNEQFF. Written as DNA, the CDR3 is TGTGCCAGCAGCGTAGTTAGCGGGAATGACAATGAGCAGTTCTTC.